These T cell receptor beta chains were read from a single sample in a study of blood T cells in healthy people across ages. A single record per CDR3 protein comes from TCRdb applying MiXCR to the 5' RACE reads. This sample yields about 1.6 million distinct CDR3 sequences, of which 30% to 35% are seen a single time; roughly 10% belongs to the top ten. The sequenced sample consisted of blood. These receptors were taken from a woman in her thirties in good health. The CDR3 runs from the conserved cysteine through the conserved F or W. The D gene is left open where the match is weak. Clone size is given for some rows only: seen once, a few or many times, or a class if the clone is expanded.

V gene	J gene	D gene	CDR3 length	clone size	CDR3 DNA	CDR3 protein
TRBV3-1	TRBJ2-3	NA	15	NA	TGTGCCAGCAGCCAAGATCCGGACAGAACAGATACGCAGTATTTT	CASSQDPDRTDTQYF
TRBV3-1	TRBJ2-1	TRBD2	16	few	TGTGCCAGCAGCCAGCTGGGAACTAGCGGGTACAATGAGCAGTTCTTC	CASSQLGTSGYNEQFF
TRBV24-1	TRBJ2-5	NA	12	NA	TGTGCCACCAGTGATTTGGGGCAAACCCAGTACTTC	CATSDLGQTQYF
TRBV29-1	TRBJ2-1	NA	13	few	TGCAGCGTTGTCGCGGAGTCCTACAATGAGCAGTTCTTC	CSVVAESYNEQFF
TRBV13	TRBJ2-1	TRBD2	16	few	TGTGCCAGCGGATCTAAACCGGGACTAGCGAGTAATGAGCAGTTCTTC	CASGSKPGLASNEQFF
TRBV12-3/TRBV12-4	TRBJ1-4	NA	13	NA	TGTGCCAGCAGTTACGGTTTCGACGAAAAACTGTTTTTT	CASSYGFDEKLFF
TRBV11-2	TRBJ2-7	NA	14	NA	TGTGCCAGCACCCTAAGGACAGACGGCTGCGAGCAGTACTTC	CASTLRTDGCEQYF
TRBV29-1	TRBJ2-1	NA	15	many	TGCAGCGTTGGGGCGGGGAGGAGGCCCTACAATGAGCAGTTCTTC	CSVGAGRRPYNEQFF
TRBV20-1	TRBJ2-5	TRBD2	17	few	TGCAGTGCTAGAGAGAGTCGGACTAGCGGGAGCGGAGAGACCCAGTACTTC	CSARESRTSGSGETQYF
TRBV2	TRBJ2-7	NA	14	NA	TGTGCCAGCAGTGCCCTTAGTGATGCCTACGAGCAGTACTTC	CASSALSDAYEQYF
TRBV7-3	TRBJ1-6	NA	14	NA	TGTGCCAGCAGCTTAAGAGCCAATGACTCACCCCTCCACTTT	CASSLRANDSPLHF
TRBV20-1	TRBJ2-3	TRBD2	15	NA	TGCAGTGCTAGACGACCGGGACTAGCGGCAGATACGCAGTATTTT	CSARRPGLAADTQYF
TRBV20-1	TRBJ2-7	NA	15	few	TGCAGTGCTAGAGATCCGGGACACACTTCCTACGAGCAGTACTTC	CSARDPGHTSYEQYF
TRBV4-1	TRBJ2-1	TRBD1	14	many	TGCGCCAGCAGCCTCCGGGACAGGGAAAATGAGCAGTTCTTC	CASSLRDRENEQFF
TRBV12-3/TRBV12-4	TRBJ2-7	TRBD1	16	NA	TGTGCCAGCAGTTTAGAGGAGGTACAGGGGGCGGGGGAGCAGTACTTC	CASSLEEVQGAGEQYF
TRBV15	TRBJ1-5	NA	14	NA	TGTGCCACCAGCAGAGCAGGAGTCAATCAGCCCCAGCATTTT	CATSRAGVNQPQHF
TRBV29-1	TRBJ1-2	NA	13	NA	TGCAGCGTTGGGGGGGCTCCTAACTATGGCTACACCTTC	CSVGGAPNYGYTF
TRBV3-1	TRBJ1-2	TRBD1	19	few	TGTGCCAGCAGCCAAATCGAACGTGGAAACAGGGGGCTCTCCGCTGGCTACACCTTC	CASSQIERGNRGLSAGYTF